The rows below give T cell receptor beta chains drawn from one sample of a study of blood T cell repertoires in COVID-19. TCRdb's copy holds only in-frame clones and misses some; the assay was immunoSEQ multiplex PCR. The sample shows some 52,000 clones, 80% to 90% of them seen only once. Sequences were obtained from peripheral blood. These receptors all stem from a human donor in a cohort sampled during active COVID-19. Both conserved end residues are part of each CDR3. Fields, in order: D gene, J gene, clone size, V gene, CDR3 protein, CDR3 DNA. The D gene is left open where the match is weak. Where a row states a size, it is once, few, many or the class of an expanded clone; other rows omit it.

d_call: -
j_call: TRBJ2-7
clone_size: once
v_call: TRBV28
cdr3_aa: CASNTWGGAGEQYF
cdr3_nt: TGTGCCAGCAACACATGGGGGGGCGCGGGCGAGCAGTACTTC

d_call: -
j_call: TRBJ1-2
clone_size: once
v_call: TRBV7-2
cdr3_aa: CASSSGQRYGYTF
cdr3_nt: TGTGCCAGCAGTTCGGGACAACGCTATGGCTACACCTTC

d_call: -
j_call: TRBJ1-5
clone_size: -
v_call: TRBV10-2
cdr3_aa: CASSYRVSNQPQHF
cdr3_nt: TGCGCCAGCAGTTACAGGGTGAGCAATCAGCCCCAGCATTTT

d_call: -
j_call: TRBJ2-2
clone_size: -
v_call: TRBV7-8
cdr3_aa: CASSPGWPTNTGELFF
cdr3_nt: TGTGCCAGCAGCCCCGGGTGGCCAACCAACACCGGGGAGCTGTTTTTT

d_call: -
j_call: TRBJ2-7
clone_size: -
v_call: TRBV2
cdr3_aa: CASSATAGNSYEQYF
cdr3_nt: TGTGCCAGCAGTGCGACAGCTGGCAACTCCTACGAGCAGTACTTC

d_call: TRBD1
j_call: TRBJ2-1
clone_size: many
v_call: TRBV2
cdr3_aa: CASSPTRTGRTYNEQFF
cdr3_nt: TGTGCCAGCAGCCCCACCCGGACAGGGCGTACCTACAATGAGCAGTTCTTC

d_call: -
j_call: TRBJ2-1
clone_size: -
v_call: TRBV7-2
cdr3_aa: CASSGDTWGNNEQFF
cdr3_nt: TGTGCCAGCAGCGGGGATACTTGGGGCAACAATGAGCAGTTCTTC

d_call: -
j_call: TRBJ2-5
clone_size: -
v_call: TRBV13
cdr3_aa: CASSFGPGRGETQYF
cdr3_nt: TGTGCCAGCAGCTTCGGGCCTGGTCGGGGAGAGACCCAGTACTTC

d_call: TRBD1
j_call: TRBJ2-7
clone_size: -
v_call: TRBV5-1
cdr3_aa: CASKPPGQPYEQYF
cdr3_nt: TGCGCCAGCAAGCCCCCGGGACAGCCCTACGAGCAGTACTTC

d_call: -
j_call: TRBJ1-4
clone_size: -
v_call: TRBV30
cdr3_aa: CAWSPPLGRATNEKLFF
cdr3_nt: TGTGCCTGGAGTCCACCTCTCGGTCGTGCAACTAATGAAAAACTGTTTTTT

d_call: TRBD1
j_call: TRBJ2-1
clone_size: -
v_call: TRBV7-2
cdr3_aa: CASSYRQGALNEQFF
cdr3_nt: TGTGCCAGCAGCTACCGACAGGGGGCGCTGAATGAGCAGTTCTTC

d_call: TRBD2
j_call: TRBJ2-2
clone_size: few
v_call: TRBV28
cdr3_aa: CAITSGNTGELFF
cdr3_nt: TGTGCCATTACTAGCGGCAACACCGGGGAGCTGTTTTTT

d_call: TRBD1
j_call: TRBJ1-2
clone_size: once
v_call: TRBV12-3/TRBV12-4
cdr3_aa: CASSLGQGGGYTF
cdr3_nt: TGTGCCAGCAGTTTGGGACAGGGGGGTGGCTACACCTTC

d_call: TRBD2
j_call: TRBJ2-7
clone_size: medium-sized
v_call: TRBV27
cdr3_aa: CASSFGVSGTSDEQYF
cdr3_nt: TGTGCCAGCAGTTTTGGAGTGAGCGGGACTAGCGACGAGCAGTACTTC

d_call: TRBD1
j_call: TRBJ1-1
clone_size: -
v_call: TRBV19
cdr3_aa: CASRGDRDRAAEAFF
cdr3_nt: TGTGCCAGTAGGGGGGACCGGGACAGGGCGGCTGAAGCTTTCTTT

d_call: TRBD1
j_call: TRBJ2-7
clone_size: -
v_call: TRBV29-1
cdr3_aa: CSFVSGTGGEQYF
cdr3_nt: TGCAGCTTTGTATCCGGGACAGGGGGTGAGCAGTACTTC

d_call: TRBD2
j_call: TRBJ2-7
clone_size: -
v_call: TRBV24-1
cdr3_aa: CATSDSGGNEQYF
cdr3_nt: TGTGCCACCAGCGACTCGGGGGGAAACGAGCAGTACTTC

d_call: TRBD1
j_call: TRBJ2-2
clone_size: -
v_call: TRBV6-4
cdr3_aa: CASRGTGGAGTELFF
cdr3_nt: TGTGCCAGCAGAGGGACAGGGGGCGCTGGTACGGAGCTGTTTTTT